These 14 T cell receptor beta chains were all obtained from the same sample, sequenced in a study of CD8 T cells in ankylosing spondylitis. Overall study results and limits: Among TCR beta sequences, a motif of under ten highly homologous variants appeared characteristic of ankylosing spondylitis blood.

These receptors lack a known antigen. TCRdb processed the 5' RACE reads anew with MiXCR; each CDR3 protein has one entry. The table has over 450,000 distinct CDR3 sequences, over 9.5% seen once. Sequenced input: blood, either unsorted or a sorted T cell fraction (not recorded which). These receptors all stem from a male donor with ankylosing spondylitis.

This clonotype appeared a few times. The chain employs TRBV6-6 and TRBJ2-4; perhaps TRBD1 as D (6 bases). CDR3 length equals 12 residues. The germline V and J ends were trimmed by 5 bases and 7 bases, with 9 bases remaining between them. CDR1 and CDR2 (germline): MNHNY, SVGAGI (reference sequence). CDR3 bases: TGTGCCAGCAGTGCAACAGGGAACATTCAGTACTTC. Its protein is CASSATGNIQYF.

This clonotype was counted ten times or more. V and J are TRBV7-2 and TRBJ2-1; TRBD2 aligns across 9 bases. The CDR3 is made up of 15 amino acids. Germline trimming cut 1 base from V and 6 bases from J; bases unmatched to any gene: 4. CDR1 and CDR2 (germline): SGHTA, FQGNSA. CDR3 in amino acids: CASSLGPTSGNEQFF. CDR3 bases: TGTGCCAGCAGCTTAGGCCCGACTAGCGGCAATGAGCAGTTCTTC.

J is TRBJ1-1 and V is TRBV20-1, with a tentative D call TRBD1 (6 bases). Germline V lookup: CDR1 DFQATT, CDR2 SNEGSKA (reference sequence). The V end lost 6 bases, the J end lost 2 bases, and 10 bases lay between the germline ends. The CDR3 is 12 residues long. This chain's CDR3 is CSAGQPNTEAFF. CDR3 in DNA: TGCAGTGCCGGACAGCCTAACACTGAAGCTTTCTTT.

The rearrangement uses TRBV27 and TRBJ2-3, with 11 bases fitting TRBD2. The CDR3 has 16 residues. The V and J ends lost 6 bases and 0 bases, in that order; junction bases with no gene match: 5. The germline gives CDR1 MNHEY, CDR2 SMNVEV (reference sequence). CDR3 nucleotide sequence: TGTGCCAGCAGGCAAAGGACTAGCGGGAGCACAGATACGCAGTATTTT. This encodes CASRQRTSGSTDTQYF.

In its sample, this clonotype was seen many times. This chain links TRBV12-3 or TRBV12-4 with TRBJ2-7; 7 positions agree with TRBD2. V lost 5 bases and J lost 0; bases outside the gene matches: 4. This CDR3 has 14 amino acids. The CDR3, as DNA: TGTGCCAGCAGTCCAGGCGGGAGCTCCTACGAGCAGTACTTC. It encodes CASSPGGSSYEQYF.

This clonotype was recorded a few times. V gene TRBV6-1 combines with J gene TRBJ1-5; possibly TRBD1 for D (6 bases). Germline values: CDR1 MNHNS, CDR2 SASEGT. CDR3 length: 14 residues. Trimming stripped 6 bases from V and 3 bases from J, with 12 bases between. The CDR3 protein is CASSRTVFNQPQHF. The CDR3 coding sequence is TGTGCCAGCAGCCGGACAGTGTTCAATCAGCCCCAGCATTTT.

V gene TRBV24-1 combines with J gene TRBJ2-1; 8 nucleotides agree with TRBD2. CDR1 is KGHDR, CDR2 SFDVKD, per germline. The CDR3 spans 16 residues. V shed 6 bases and J 0 bases; nucleotides not matched to a gene: 6. CDR3: CATSKPSGYSYNEQFF. The CDR3, as DNA: TGTGCCACCAGTAAGCCTAGCGGGTACTCCTACAATGAGCAGTTCTTC.

V usage is TRBV7-2 and J usage is TRBJ1-2; no reliable D call. The CDR3 has 17 amino acids. The germline V gene has CDR1 SGHTA and CDR2 FQGNSA. Trimming took 5 bases from V and 4 from J, leaving 23 bases between them. The CDR3 nucleotides are TGTGCCAGCAGCCCTAGCCTCCCAGGTTACCGCTTCTATGGCTACACCTTC. It translates to CASSPSLPGYRFYGYTF.

This sequence joins TRBV7-2 and TRBJ2-1, with D perhaps TRBD1 or TRBD2 (5 bases each). Germline V gives CDR1 SGHTA, CDR2 FQGNSA. Trimming left V 1 base short and J 7 bases short, with 11 bases between. This CDR3 contains 14 residues. CDR3 residues: CASSLGGSVNEQFF. The CDR3 DNA reads TGTGCCAGCAGCTTAGGGGGGAGTGTAAATGAGCAGTTCTTC.

V is TRBV5-1 and J is TRBJ2-1, with D perhaps being TRBD1 or TRBD2 (6 bases each). Trimming took 4 bases from V and 10 from J, leaving 18 bases between them. Germline V CDR1 and CDR2: SGHRS, YFSETQ. CDR3 length: 14 amino acids. This CDR3 is CASSVRGDPWEQFF. As DNA, the CDR3 is TGCGCCAGCAGCGTTAGGGGGGACCCATGGGAGCAGTTCTTC.

This clonotype was counted many times. The chain couples TRBV12-3 or TRBV12-4 to TRBJ2-3, with D uncertain. CDR3 size: 14 residues. V was shortened by 5 bases and J by 5 bases, with 14 bases between the two germline ends. The CDR3 DNA follows: TGTGCCAGCAGTCATGAGTCACCGGGAGATACGCAGTATTTT. The encoded protein is CASSHESPGDTQYF.

The J gene is TRBJ1-1, the V gene TRBV10-2; D is perhaps TRBD1 (5 bases). CDR3 length equals 13 residues. CDR1 and CDR2 (germline): WSHSY, SAAADI. Trimming stripped 7 bases from V and 3 bases from J, with 12 bases between. The CDR3: CASTLDTDTEAFF. CDR3 sequence (DNA): TGCGCCAGCACTCTGGACACGGACACTGAAGCTTTCTTT.

The DNA of the CDR3 is TGCGCCAGCAGCCAGGAGACTAGCGGGATCGGGGAGCAGTACTTC. It is translated as CASSQETSGIGEQYF. The rearrangement uses TRBV4-1 and TRBJ2-7; 11 bases are a match to TRBD2. There are 15 residues in the CDR3. CDR1 is MGHRA and CDR2 is YSYEKL in the germline V gene. V trimming: 3 bases; J trimming: 7 bases; junction bases outside the gene matches: 8.

This clonotype was counted only a few times. The rearrangement links TRBV7-9 to TRBJ2-1, with D uncertain. The germline gives CDR1 SEHNR, CDR2 FQNEAQ (reference sequence). There are 14 residues in the CDR3. V lost 5 bases and J 0 bases, leaving 8 bases between the germline ends. CDR3 sequence reads: CASSLLTSYNEQFF. CDR3 in DNA: TGTGCCAGCAGCCTACTTACCTCCTACAATGAGCAGTTCTTC.